The T cell receptor beta chain under discussion was sequenced for a study of T-cell memory formation after mild COVID-19. In the study overall: Largely, the TCR clusters proved donor specific.

TCRdb re-called the 5' RACE reads through MiXCR, storing one row per CDR3 protein. The sample contains under 550,000 distinct CDR3 sequences, 15% to 20% of which appear only once. The clonotype was recovered from an adult woman who had mild COVID-19 (a few samples of this study predate the infection). Cell type and time point are not known. Sample: PBMCs or a T cell subset sorted from them (not recorded which).

In nucleotides, the CDR3 is TGTGCCAGCAGCGTAGACTGGGGGTCCTACGAGCAGTACTTC. Translating it yields CASSVDWGSYEQYF. The J gene is TRBJ2-7, the V gene TRBV9, with D tentatively TRBD1 or TRBD2 (5 bases each). Germline values: CDR1 SGDLS, CDR2 YYNGEE. Trimming shortened V by 0 bases and J by 1 base, and 8 bases separated the two germline ends. This CDR3 region has 14 residues.